A selection of T cell receptor beta chains follows, all from one sample in a study of T cell repertoires in cytomegalovirus infection. MiXCR, applied by TCRdb to the reads, yields one record per CDR3 protein. Of approximately 600,000 distinct CDR3 sequences in the sample, around two fifths were seen once. Antigens of these TCRs are unknown. This material consisted of cultured PBMCs, taken from culture after CMV antigen stimulation. These receptors came from a human donor in good health (CMV status not recorded). Some clones in this sample may be carry-over from other donors' samples. The CDR3 runs from the conserved cysteine through the conserved F or W. D genes are given only for firm matches. A row's size may be missing; if present it is once, few, many or a size class.

size: NA; D: NA; V: TRBV11-2; J: TRBJ2-2; DNA: TGTGCCAGCAGCTACACCCCCCCGGGTAGCGGGGAGCTGTTTTTT; CDR3: CASSYTPPGSGELFF
size: NA; D: NA; V: TRBV12-3/TRBV12-4; J: TRBJ1-5; DNA: TGTGCCAGCAGTCAATCGACAGGTTATAGCAATCAGCCCCAGCATTTT; CDR3: CASSQSTGYSNQPQHF
size: few; D: NA; V: TRBV7-8; J: TRBJ2-5; DNA: TGTGCCAGCAGCTTAGAGGCAGGATGGGCCAAGGAGACCCAGTACTTC; CDR3: CASSLEAGWAKETQYF
size: NA; D: TRBD1; V: TRBV19; J: TRBJ2-1; DNA: TGTGCCAGTACCGACAGGGGGGGAAGATGGGAGCAGTTCTTC; CDR3: CASTDRGGRWEQFF
size: few; D: NA; V: TRBV7-2; J: TRBJ1-2; DNA: TGTGCCAGCAGACTTGAAGGGAGCGGCTACACCTTC; CDR3: CASRLEGSGYTF
size: few; D: TRBD1; V: TRBV19; J: TRBJ1-1; DNA: TGTGCCAGTAGTATTTCGTGGACAGGGCGGGCTGAAGCTTTCTTT; CDR3: CASSISWTGRAEAFF
size: NA; D: TRBD1; V: TRBV18; J: TRBJ2-1; DNA: TGTGCCAGCTCACCCGGGACAGTCCTCTACAATGAGCAGTTCTTC; CDR3: CASSPGTVLYNEQFF
size: once; D: NA; V: TRBV24-1; J: TRBJ2-1; DNA: TGTGCCACCAGTACCGGGAACTACAATGAGCAGTTCTTC; CDR3: CATSTGNYNEQFF
size: NA; D: NA; V: TRBV4-1; J: TRBJ2-2; DNA: TGCGCCAGCAGCCACCACGAAAGGGGGGGCACCGGGGAGCTGTTTTTT; CDR3: CASSHHERGGTGELFF
size: NA; D: NA; V: TRBV7-2; J: TRBJ1-5; DNA: TGTGCCAGCAGCTCCCACGGGCTGGGGAATCAGCCCCAGCATTTT; CDR3: CASSSHGLGNQPQHF
size: few; D: TRBD2; V: TRBV7-4; J: TRBJ2-3; DNA: TGTGCCAGCAGCCCGCAGCGGGGGACCACAGATACGCAGTATTTT; CDR3: CASSPQRGTTDTQYF
size: few; D: NA; V: TRBV6-1; J: TRBJ2-3; DNA: TGTGCCAGCAGTGAGGACAGCAAATGGGCAGATACGCAGTATTTT; CDR3: CASSEDSKWADTQYF
size: NA; D: NA; V: TRBV20-1; J: TRBJ2-7; DNA: TGCAGTGCTAGATATAGATCCTACGAGCAGTACTTC; CDR3: CSARYRSYEQYF
size: NA; D: NA; V: TRBV20-1; J: TRBJ2-5; DNA: TGCAGTGCTACCCCGCGAGAGGGTGAAGAGACCCAGTACTTC; CDR3: CSATPREGEETQYF
size: NA; D: NA; V: TRBV4-3; J: TRBJ1-4; DNA: TGCGCCAGCAGCCAAACCACAGGGAGATGGATTGAAAAACTGTTTTTT; CDR3: CASSQTTGRWIEKLFF
size: once; D: NA; V: TRBV7-6; J: TRBJ1-4; DNA: TGTGTCAGCAGCTTAGTACCAGGTGGTGAAAAACTGTTTTTT; CDR3: CVSSLVPGGEKLFF
size: NA; D: NA; V: TRBV6-1; J: TRBJ2-7; DNA: TGTGCCAGCAGTGAAGAGAACAGATGGGATTACGAGCAGTACTTC; CDR3: CASSEENRWDYEQYF
size: few; D: NA; V: TRBV7-2; J: TRBJ2-7; DNA: TGTGCCAGCAGCTTTTCGACAGACTACGAGCAGTACTTC; CDR3: CASSFSTDYEQYF
size: many; D: TRBD2; V: TRBV7-6; J: TRBJ2-2; DNA: TGTGCCACCCGGGGAGGGTTAACCGGGGAGCTGTTTTTT; CDR3: CATRGGLTGELFF
size: NA; D: TRBD1; V: TRBV2; J: TRBJ2-3; DNA: TGTGCCAGCAGGGACAGGGTGTCAGATACGCAGTATTTT; CDR3: CASRDRVSDTQYF
size: NA; D: TRBD1; V: TRBV2; J: TRBJ1-2; DNA: TGTGCCAGCAGTGTGAGGACAGGCTCGGGGGGCTACACCTTC; CDR3: CASSVRTGSGGYTF
size: many; D: NA; V: TRBV7-2; J: TRBJ2-1; DNA: TGTGCCAGCAGCTTAATACCTGGCAATGAGCAGTTCTTC; CDR3: CASSLIPGNEQFF
size: NA; D: NA; V: TRBV6-5; J: TRBJ1-6; DNA: TGTGCCAGCAGGCGGACAGTAGCGGCCTATAATTCACCCCTCCACTTT; CDR3: CASRRTVAAYNSPLHF
size: few; D: TRBD2; V: TRBV20-1; J: TRBJ2-5; DNA: TGCAGTGCTAACCTGGGGACTAGCGGGCAAGAGACCCAGTACTTC; CDR3: CSANLGTSGQETQYF
size: NA; D: NA; V: TRBV4-1; J: TRBJ2-1; DNA: TGCGCCAGCAGCCAGGGGCGGCCTTCCTACAATGAGCAGTTCTTC; CDR3: CASSQGRPSYNEQFF
size: NA; D: TRBD2; V: TRBV7-6; J: TRBJ2-5; DNA: TGTGCCAGCAGCTTTGCGAGAGCGGGAGGGCCGCCGGAGACCCAGTACTTC; CDR3: CASSFARAGGPPETQYF
size: many; D: TRBD2; V: TRBV7-2; J: TRBJ2-7; DNA: TGTGCCAGCAGCCCCGGGGGGGCGGGCTACGAGCAGTACTTC; CDR3: CASSPGGAGYEQYF